These T cell receptor beta chains were read from a single sample in a study of blood T cell repertoires in COVID-19. The repertoire was sequenced with immunoSEQ multiplex PCR; TCRdb's copy has only in-frame clones and lacks some. In the table there are more than 300,000 clones, 88% of which are singletons. Sequencing was carried out using peripheral blood. These receptor sequences come from a woman between 65 and 79 years old with COVID-19, enrolled during active disease. CDR3s include the opening cysteine and the closing phenylalanine or tryptophan. Fields, in order: V gene, CDR3 protein.

TRBV29-1 | CSVTLGVEGYTF
TRBV5-6 | CASSFMGGSNQPQHF
TRBV6-2/TRBV6-3 | CASSYWGRETQYF
TRBV7-6 | CASSYGTSVNEQYF
TRBV6-2/TRBV6-3 | CASSYPGQGFFSTDTQYF
TRBV19 | CASRQVSSGNTIYF
TRBV19 | CASSTDRGNTIYF
TRBV29-1 | CSVPLGALNTEAFF
TRBV18 | CASSSLEGGYTF
TRBV4-3 | CASSQGQRGSSYNEQFF
TRBV27 | CASRPGFYGYTF
TRBV7-8 | CASSPRPDREAGELFF
TRBV7-9 | CASSPLPGLSYEQYF
TRBV5-4 | CASSFGSGGAGELFF
TRBV7-2 | CASSFPGGGTEAFF
TRBV7-8 | CASSQGQHYNEQFF
TRBV6-1 | CASSEQGFISYSNQPQHF
TRBV9 | CASSVDSSNTEAFF
TRBV9 | CASSVVGGSGNTIYF
TRBV5-1 | CASSYIRQASSYNEQFF
TRBV2 | CASSGWTSGQQETQYF
TRBV19 | CASTSTGSTDTQYF
TRBV3-1/TRBV3-2 | CASSQGRVKGYGYTF
TRBV19 | CASSASRGTEAFF
TRBV5-1 | CASSSDRATDTQYF
TRBV6-5 | CASSYGDRVGEKLFF
TRBV24-1 | CATRRDRATSGANVLTF
TRBV6-1 | CASSEMTGWGNSPLHF